This TCR beta chain was identified during a study of CD8+CD57+ T cells in acquired aplastic anemia (dated by TCRdb to 2016 to 2019). As for the study more broadly: Extracted DNA from sorted CD4+ and CD8+ cells averaged 3.2 ug, ranging from roughly 0.17 to 27.4 ug. CD8+CD57+ expansion was defined as a frequency above the mean frequency observed in healthy subjects. Results and caveats for the whole study, not just this receptor: No significant difference in CD8+ Simpson's diversity was found between patients and healthy controls (P=0.060). Some 30 CD8+ CDR3 sequences were shared between patients and controls but appeared highly expressed in patients and within their immunodominant clones.

Remarks on this clonotype: Its target antigen remains unknown. Qualities for individual bases were not recorded, and no much larger clone is one base off.

The CDR3, cysteine through phenylalanine, is 14 amino acids long. Just CDR3 DNA is preserved here, 42 bases in frame from base 1. CDR1 and CDR2 are drawn from the germline V gene (reference sequence): MNHEY, SMNVEV. The V end loses 5 bases and the J end loses 5 bases, and a stretch of 13 bases separates them. Genomic DNA served as template for TCR beta VDJ combination and CDR3 sequence profiling. TCR repertoire sequencing was run on an Illumina HiSeq 2000. The source study handled its data this way. Repertoires were assessed using TRBV/TRBJ rearrangement plots, CDR3 size and DJ length profiles, and Simpson's diversity index. The immunodominant clone was defined as the most abundant DNA sequence in deep sequencing data. CDR3 amino acid sequences were checked for sharing between subjects and were compared against published repertoires and the VDJdb database. TCRdb cleaned the public reads at Q25 with fastp, built clones with MiXCR and kept in-frame beta chains. Rows matching on CDR3 protein sequence are summarized as one entry with the most common DNA and genes. These V and J calls rely on TCRdb rather than the paper's analysis. The sample includes about 160,000 distinct CDR3 sequences, with around 75% observed a single time. Clones ranked in the top ten supply 35% to 60% of the sample.

The patients picked for sequencing were ones in whom flow cytometry had shown an expansion of CD8+CD57+ cells. Every patient had a diagnosis of severe acquired aplastic anemia based on International Study of Aplastic Anemia and Agranulocytosis and Camitta criteria. No patient had received any therapy when blood was sampled. TCR repertoires of sorted CD4+ and CD8+ blood T cells from severe aplastic anemia patients and healthy subjects were deep-sequenced in the study. Patients were enrolled under clinicaltrials.gov protocols 00001620, 01623167, 00001397, 00071045, 00081523 and 00961064 in the USA. Ficoll-Paque density gradient centrifugation was used to isolate peripheral blood mononuclear cells. Before DNA was extracted, CD4+ and CD8+ T cells were sorted using either FACS or magnetic beads.

The clonotype was recovered from a human donor with aplastic anemia. Recombination joined TRBV27 with TRBJ2-1; TRBD1 is a possible D gene, resting on 6 matching bases. Sequences were obtained from sorted CD4+, CD8+, or CD8+CD57+ T cells (not recorded which) from PBMCs. At the DNA level, the sequence is TGTGCCAGCAGTCCCGGGACAACCAACAATGAGCAGTTCTTC. The encoded protein is CASSPGTTNNEQFF.